The 20 T cell receptor beta chains presented below share a single source sample, sequenced in a study of T-cell memory formation after mild COVID-19. MiXCR, run by TCRdb on the 5' RACE reads, gives a single entry per CDR3 protein. The sample has about 470,000 distinct CDR3 sequences, nearly 25% seen once; the top ten hold 12%. The material sequenced was PBMCs or a T cell subset sorted from them (not recorded which). These receptors were taken from an adult woman who had mild COVID-19 (a few samples of this study predate the infection). Cell type and time point are not known.

The chain links TRBV20-1 to TRBJ2-7, with 7 bases identical to TRBD2. The CDR3 consists of 16 residues. The trim removed 3 bases at V and 1 base at J, leaving 12 bases unmatched. CDR1 and CDR2 (germline): DFQATT, SNEGSKA (reference sequence). The DNA of the CDR3 is TGCAGTGCTAGGGTTCTGGCGGGAGATGTTTCCTACGAGCAGTACTTC. Translated, it gives CSARVLAGDVSYEQYF.

CDR3 sequence: CASSTIAGNTEAFF. Here the CDR3 DNA reads TGTGCCAGCAGCACGATAGCGGGGAACACTGAAGCTTTCTTT. This rearrangement joins TRBV7-6 to TRBJ1-1; D unresolved. Germline CDR1 and CDR2: SGHVS and FNYEAQ. Trimming cost V 5 bases and J 1 base, with 11 bases left between them. This CDR3 comprises 14 residues.

The chain has TRBV5-1 and TRBJ2-7, with D possibly matching TRBD1 (5 bases). Trimming cost V 2 bases and J 1 base, with 10 bases left between them. The CDR3 length is 14 residues. The germline CDR1 and CDR2 sequences are SGHRS and YFSETQ. The CDR3 loop reads CASSFRGTSYEQYF. CDR3 coding DNA: TGCGCCAGCAGCTTTAGGGGAACATCCTACGAGCAGTACTTC. The whole variable domain, filled in from reference TRBV5-1 and TRBJ2-7, reads KAGVTQTPRYLIKTRGQQVTLSCSPISGHRSVSWYQQTPGQGLQFLFEYFSETQRNKGNFPGRFSGRQFSNSRSEMNVSTLELGDSALYLCASSFRGTSYEQYFGPGTRLTVT.

CDR3 region: CASSTQVAGELFF. The CDR3 region has the DNA TGTGCCAGCAGCACCCAAGTGGCCGGGGAGCTGTTTTTT. J is TRBJ2-2 and V is TRBV5-6; D is unclear. Germline V gives CDR1 SGHDT, CDR2 YYEEEE. The CDR3 covers 13 residues. V lost 4 bases, J lost 6 bases, and 10 bases lay in between. Based on the CDR3 plus reference TRBV5-6 and TRBJ2-2, the full variable domain is DAGVTQSPTHLIKTRGQQVTLRCSPKSGHDTVSWYQQALGQGPQFIFQYYEEEERQRGNFPDRFSGHQFPNYSSELNVNALLLGDSALYLCASSTQVAGELFFGEGSRLTVL.

The CDR3 nucleotides read TGTGCCAGCAGTTTTGGAACCCAGGGTAAAGGCTACGAGCAGTACTTC. It specifies CASSFGTQGKGYEQYF. The chain joins TRBV27 to TRBJ2-7; maybe TRBD1 (5 bases). V lost 3 bases, J lost 3 bases, and 18 bases lay in between. Germline CDR1 and CDR2: MNHEY and SMNVEV (reference sequence). The CDR3 has 16 amino acids.

This clonotype was recorded a few times. The chain has TRBV14 and TRBJ2-3, with D possibly TRBD1 on 7 matching bases. The germline CDR1 and CDR2 sequences are SGHDN and FVKESK. The CDR3 length is 17 residues. V dropped 7 bases and J dropped 0 bases, with 20 bases sitting between them. This CDR3 is CASKERQGLSSTDTQYF. The CDR3 DNA follows: TGTGCCAGCAAGGAGAGACAGGGACTCTCAAGCACAGATACGCAGTATTTT.

This clonotype was counted only a few times. The CDR3 region is CATKTPPTDTQYF. CDR3 nucleotides: TGTGCCACCAAGACCCCCCCGACCGATACGCAGTATTTT. This rearrangement joins TRBV15 to TRBJ2-3, with D hard to call. V was cut by 7 bases and J by 6 bases, with 14 bases left in between. The germline V gene has CDR1 LNHNV and CDR2 YYDKDF (reference sequence). The CDR3 is 13 amino acids.

The chain carries TRBV20-1 and TRBJ2-7; 8 positions agree with TRBD2. With 4 bases clipped from V and 3 bases from J, the junction kept 5 bases outside the gene matches. Per the germline V gene, CDR1 is DFQATT and CDR2 is SNEGSKA (reference sequence). This CDR3 is built from 13 residues. The CDR3 region has the DNA TGCAGTGCTATGAGCGGGAGTAGCTACGAGCAGTACTTC. Encoded protein: CSAMSGSSYEQYF.

This chain joins TRBV9 and TRBJ1-2; perhaps TRBD1 as D (6 bases). The germline V and J ends were trimmed by 2 bases and 5 bases, with 10 bases remaining between them. The CDR3 totals 13 residues. CDR1 is SGDLS and CDR2 is YYNGEE in the germline V gene. In nucleotides, the CDR3 is TGTGCCAGCAGCGTTGACGGACAGTATGGCTACACCTTC. Amino acid sequence: CASSVDGQYGYTF.

This clonotype has only a few counts. The gene calls are TRBV20-1 and TRBJ2-5, with D possibly being TRBD2 (7 bases). V dropped 0 bases and J dropped 4 bases, with 21 bases sitting between them. The CDR3 spans 17 residues. The germline CDR1 and CDR2 sequences are DFQATT and SNEGSKA (reference sequence). The CDR3 nucleotides are TGCAGTGCTAGAGAGGGGTTTGGGGGGGCTCGTCGAGAGACCCAGTACTTC. The encoded protein is CSAREGFGGARRETQYF.

This chain joins TRBV30 and TRBJ2-7, with 12 bases identical to TRBD2. J was trimmed by 3 bases and V by 3 bases; bases with no gene match: 3. The CDR3 has 14 residues. Germline CDR1 GTSNPN, CDR2 SVGIG (reference sequence). The CDR3 DNA reads as TGTGCCTGGAGGACTAGCGGGAGACGCTACGAGCAGTACTTC. This codes for CAWRTSGRRYEQYF. Variable domain in full (rest from reference TRBV30 and TRBJ2-7): SQTIHQWPATLVQPVGSPLSLECTVEGTSNPNLYWYRQAAGRGLQLLFYSVGIGQISSEVPQNLSASRPQDRQFILSSKKLLLSDSGFYLCAWRTSGRRYEQYFGPGTRLTVT.

This clonotype was observed a few times. The chain has TRBV5-1 and TRBJ1-5, with D unresolved. Germline CDR1 and CDR2: SGHRS and YFSETQ. Trimming cost V 4 bases and J 4 bases, with 12 bases left between them. The CDR3 has 14 residues. The CDR3 here is CASSESGYNQPQHF. CDR3 DNA: TGCGCCAGCAGCGAGAGCGGGTATAATCAGCCCCAGCATTTT. The variable domain in full, completed from reference TRBV5-1 and TRBJ1-5, reads KAGVTQTPRYLIKTRGQQVTLSCSPISGHRSVSWYQQTPGQGLQFLFEYFSETQRNKGNFPGRFSGRQFSNSRSEMNVSTLELGDSALYLCASSESGYNQPQHFGDGTRLSIL.

The chain has TRBV6-2 or TRBV6-3 and TRBJ2-7; D call uncertain. V was cut by 6 bases and J by 0 bases, with 15 bases left in between. The length of the CDR3 is 15 residues. Germline V gives CDR1 MNHEY, CDR2 SVGEGT. The CDR3 is CASSLILTNSYEQYF. CDR3 nucleotides: TGTGCCAGCAGCCTGATCCTCACGAACTCCTACGAGCAGTACTTC.

This clonotype was detected many times. V and J are TRBV7-8 and TRBJ2-2; 7 bases are shared with TRBD1. This CDR3 spans 17 amino acids. Germline trimming cut 4 bases from V and 3 bases from J; bases unmatched to any gene: 11. CDR1 and CDR2 from the germline V gene are SGHVS and FQNEAQ. CDR3 loop: CASSSPYRGEDTGELFF. The CDR3 coding sequence is TGTGCCAGCAGCTCACCTTACAGGGGCGAGGACACCGGGGAGCTGTTTTTT.

This clonotype has just a few counts. The chain links TRBV29-1 to TRBJ2-3, with a possible D match to TRBD2 (6 bases). Trimming stripped 6 bases from V and 2 bases from J, with 24 bases between. The CDR3 loop spans 17 amino acids. Germline V lookup: CDR1 SQVTM, CDR2 ANQGSEA. In nucleotides, the CDR3 is TGCAGCGTCAGACGCGGGGCACGTCGTGGATCCACAGATACGCAGTATTTT. Amino acids: CSVRRGARRGSTDTQYF.

The table lists this clonotype with many counts. V usage is TRBV6-2 or TRBV6-3 and J usage is TRBJ2-7, with D unresolved. The CDR3 is made up of 13 amino acids. Germline CDR1 is MNHEY and CDR2 is SVGEGT. The V gene lost 6 bases and the J gene lost 0 bases, with 9 bases spanning the gap. In nucleotides, the CDR3 is TGTGCCAGCAGGGGCTCATACTCCTACGAGCAGTACTTC. It is translated as CASRGSYSYEQYF.

V gene TRBV4-1 combines with J gene TRBJ2-7; D might be TRBD1 (6 bases). In germline, CDR1 is MGHRA, CDR2 YSYEKL. The CDR3 sequence is 15 residues long. The V end lost 2 bases, the J end lost 3 bases, and 14 bases lay between the germline ends. The CDR3 DNA is TGCGCCAGCAGCCAACTACAGGGAACTTACTACGAGCAGTACTTC. Residues: CASSQLQGTYYEQYF.

This clonotype has just one count. The chain combines TRBV6-4 with TRBJ2-7; TRBD1 might be the D (6 bases). This CDR3 has 13 amino acids. Trimming cost V 6 bases and J 6 bases, with 15 bases left between them. Germline assignment: CDR1 MRHNA and CDR2 SNTAGT. The CDR3 coding sequence is TGTGCCAGCAGCGAGTTGACAGGAGCCGAGCAGTACTTC. Translation: CASSELTGAEQYF.

In this sample, this clonotype turned up a few times. CDR3 coding DNA: TGCGCCAGCAGCTTAAGGGACAGCAACTACAATGAGCAGTTCTTC. Translating it yields CASSLRDSNYNEQFF. The genes are TRBV5-1 and TRBJ2-1; 7 bases are a match to TRBD1. Germline loops: CDR1 SGHRS, CDR2 YFSETQ. This CDR3 has 15 amino acids. The V and J ends lost 2 bases and 3 bases, in that order; junction bases with no gene match: 5.

The chain joins TRBV5-1 to TRBJ2-5; D remains unclear. CDR1 and CDR2 from the germline V gene are SGHRS and YFSETQ. The CDR3 length is 14 residues. Trimming shortened V by 4 bases and J by 6 bases, and 16 bases separated the two germline ends. As DNA, the CDR3 is TGCGCCAGCAGCCAAGGGAATGCAGGAAAGACCCAGTACTTC. Translated: CASSQGNAGKTQYF.